The 7 T cell receptor beta chains in this list originate from one sample, sequenced in a study of blood T cells in healthy people across ages. It was with a sample-barcoded 5' primer and a J-beta primer mix that a second PCR of roughly 7 to 12 cycles was run. TCRdb reprocessed the 5' RACE reads via MiXCR and lists one record per CDR3 protein. The sample has roughly 790,000 distinct CDR3 sequences, roughly 47% seen once; the top ten hold 20%. The sample was blood. Every receptor here comes from a woman aged 55-70 years in good health.

This chain links TRBV20-1 with TRBJ2-6, with D uncertain. Trimming shortened V by 3 bases and J by 1 base, and 7 bases separated the two germline ends. Germline V gene sequence: CDR1 DFQATT, CDR2 SNEGSKA (reference sequence). The CDR3 spans 14 residues. The CDR3 here is CSASKGSGANVLTF. In DNA, the CDR3 is TGCAGTGCTAGCAAAGGGTCTGGGGCCAACGTCCTGACTTTC.

There are a few counts of this clonotype. The chain has TRBV29-1 and TRBJ1-1; 10 bases match TRBD1. CDR3 length: 13 residues. With V trimmed by 7 bases and J by 6 bases, 8 bases remained unmatched. Looked up from germline, CDR1 is SQVTM and CDR2 is ANQGSEA. The CDR3 loop is CSAGQGVMSEAFF. CDR3 in DNA: TGCAGCGCCGGACAGGGGGTTATGTCTGAAGCTTTCTTT.

The chain couples TRBV20-1 to TRBJ1-1; D call uncertain. CDR3 length: 12 amino acids. The V end lost 3 bases, the J end lost 1 base, and 6 bases lay between the germline ends. Germline loops: CDR1 DFQATT, CDR2 SNEGSKA (reference sequence). The CDR3 region is CSARPENTEAFF. DNA for the CDR3: TGCAGTGCTAGGCCCGAGAACACTGAAGCTTTCTTT.

V usage is TRBV11-2 and J usage is TRBJ2-7; D remains unclear. This CDR3 region has 14 residues. The germline gives CDR1 SGHAT, CDR2 FQNNGV. Trimming took off 2 bases at V and 2 bases at J, with 10 bases between the two ends. CDR3 bases: TGTGCCAGCAGCTTAAAGGACGGACCCTACGAGCAGTACTTC. It yields the protein CASSLKDGPYEQYF.

This chain joins TRBV3-1 and TRBJ1-1; no reliable D call. The V end was cut by 3 bases, the J end by 5 bases, with 13 bases between. This CDR3 is 14 amino acids long. Germline V gives CDR1 LGHDT, CDR2 YNNKEL (reference sequence). In DNA, the CDR3 is TGTGCCAGCAGCCACGGCCTATCGAGGACTGAAGCTTTCTTT. Translated, it gives CASSHGLSRTEAFF.

The chain has TRBV4-3 and TRBJ2-5; unclear D gene. The better agreement between TRBJ2-7 and the DNA end casts doubt on the J call. The CDR3 is 14 residues long. Germline V gives CDR1 LGHNA, CDR2 YSLEER. CDR3 nucleotide sequence: TGCGCCAGCAGCCAATCAACGATAAACTACGAGCAGTACTTC. This encodes CASSQSTINYEQYF.

This clonotype has a handful of counts. The chain joins TRBV27 to TRBJ2-3; 13 bases are shared with TRBD2. The CDR3 is made up of 17 amino acids. CDR1 is MNHEY, CDR2 SMNVEV, per germline (reference sequence). With 2 bases clipped from V and 8 bases from J, the junction kept 10 bases outside the gene matches. The CDR3: CASSLPRTSGSAVTQYF. The DNA for the CDR3 is TGTGCCAGCAGTTTACCCAGGACTAGCGGGAGTGCGGTTACGCAGTATTTT.